The 10 T cell receptor beta chains reported below all come from one sample, sequenced in a study of blood T cell repertoires in COVID-19. Assay: immunoSEQ multiplex PCR; the TCRdb copy retains only in-frame clones and omits some. The sample holds about 440,000 clones; roughly 88% are singletons and the top ten take roughly 12%. The sequenced sample was peripheral blood. All receptors come from a woman aged 50 to 60 with COVID-19, enrolled during active disease.

This CDR3 reads CASSMGGNYGYTF. The CDR3 DNA sequence: TGTGCCAGTAGTATGGGAGGCAACTATGGCTACACCTTC. V is TRBV19 and J is TRBJ1-2; D is uncertain. The CDR3 spans 13 residues. V was shortened by 3 bases and J by 2 bases, with 7 bases between the two germline ends. Germline-derived CDR1 and CDR2 are LNHDA and SQIVND (reference sequence).

V is TRBV12-3 or TRBV12-4 and J is TRBJ2-7, with D unresolved. V lost 5 bases and J lost 7, with 12 bases in between. This CDR3 is built from 12 residues. Here the CDR3 DNA reads TGTGCCAGCAGTAGCCTCTACGGGGAGCAGTACTTC. This sequence encodes CASSSLYGEQYF.

The chain carries TRBV5-1 and TRBJ1-1; 8 bases are a match to TRBD1. With V trimmed by 0 bases and J by 0 bases, 7 bases remained unmatched. Germline loops: CDR1 SGHRS, CDR2 YFSETQ. The CDR3 contains 17 residues. For the CDR3, the DNA is TGCGCCAGCAGCTTGGGGACAGGGAGGGTAGTGAACACTGAAGCTTTCTTT. It specifies CASSLGTGRVVNTEAFF.

This clone appeared once. This chain connects TRBV5-4 to TRBJ1-2, with a weak D call TRBD1 (6 bases). The CDR3 length is 15 residues. Between the trimmed V and J ends, which lost 2 bases and 3 bases, there was a span of 14 bases. Germline lookup yields CDR1 SGHNT and CDR2 YYREEE (reference sequence). The DNA for the CDR3 is TGTGCCAGCAGCTTAGGCAGGGGAAAGGACTATGGCTACACCTTC. Translated, it gives CASSLGRGKDYGYTF. The whole variable domain, remainder taken from reference TRBV5-4 and TRBJ1-2, is ETGVTQSPTHLIKTRGQQVTLRCSSQSGHNTVSWYQQALGQGPQFIFQYYREEENGRGNFPPRFSGLQFPNYSSELNVNALELDDSALYLCASSLGRGKDYGYTFGSGTRLTVV.

The chain recombines TRBV11-2 with TRBJ1-1, with D possibly being TRBD1 (5 bases). CDR3 length equals 15 residues. Trimming left V 0 bases short and J 5 bases short, with 13 bases between. Germline loops: CDR1 SGHAT, CDR2 FQNNGV. The CDR3 region is CASSLDGGGWTEAFF. CDR3 DNA: TGTGCCAGCAGCTTAGATGGGGGGGGATGGACTGAAGCTTTCTTT.

The J gene is TRBJ1-4, the V gene TRBV2; 9 bases map to TRBD1. The germline V gene encodes CDR1 SNHLY and CDR2 FYNNEI. The ends lost 7 bases at V and 7 bases at J; junction bases unmatched: 7. CDR3 size: 14 residues. The CDR3 DNA sequence: TGTGCCAGCAACCCAGGACAGGGGTTTGAAAAACTGTTTTTT. As protein: CASNPGQGFEKLFF.

J is TRBJ2-3 and V is TRBV5-1; 7 nucleotides align to TRBD1. The germline CDR1 and CDR2 sequences are SGHRS and YFSETQ. The length of the CDR3 is 17 residues. Trimming at V came to 4 bases and at J to 2 bases, leaving 13 bases not matched to a gene. The CDR3 nucleotides are TGCGCCAGCAGCCCTACAGCCGACAGGGTACTCACAGATACGCAGTATTTT. It codes for CASSPTADRVLTDTQYF.

The chain carries TRBV5-1 and TRBJ1-1; TRBD1 might be the D (5 bases). CDR1 is SGHRS and CDR2 is YFSETQ in the germline V gene. The germline V and J ends were trimmed by 7 bases and 5 bases, with 15 bases remaining between them. The CDR3 is 13 amino acids. The CDR3 coding sequence is TGCGCCAGCGGCCCGGCGGGGGTTACTGAAGCTTTCTTT. Protein sequence: CASGPAGVTEAFF.

CDR3 nucleotides: TGTGCCAGCAGTTTATCGTTAGCGGGGGGATACGAGCAGTACTTC. Its protein is CASSLSLAGGYEQYF. The chain is built from TRBV27 and TRBJ2-7, with 10 bases aligning to TRBD2. CDR1 and CDR2 (germline): MNHEY, SMNVEV (reference sequence). The CDR3 covers 15 residues. V lost 0 bases and J lost 4; bases outside the gene matches: 3.

The chain combines TRBV5-1 with TRBJ2-1, with TRBD2 matching over 9 bases. V was pared by 1 base and J by 4 bases, with 3 bases of the junction left unmatched. CDR3 size: 15 residues. CDR1 SGHRS and CDR2 YFSETQ come from the germline V gene. CDR3 nucleotide sequence: TGCGCCAGCAGCTTGCGACTAGCGGAGTACAATGAGCAGTTCTTC. Translated: CASSLRLAEYNEQFF.